These 6 T cell receptor beta chains share one sample of origin, sequenced in a study of cytomegalovirus exposure and HLA in healthy donors. The PCR contained 60 Vbeta and 13 Jbeta primers. The repertoire was sequenced with immunoSEQ multiplex PCR; TCRdb's copy has only in-frame clones and lacks some. Among about 72,000 clones listed, around 80% were seen once. The specimen was PBMCs. These receptor sequences come from a man younger than 30 in good health and CMV-seronegative.

The V call is TRBV5-1, the J call TRBJ2-1; D is ambiguous. Germline CDR1 SGHRS, CDR2 YFSETQ. CDR3 length: 14 amino acids. V lost 1 base to trimming and J lost 6 bases, with 11 bases between them. The CDR3 bases are TGCGCCAGCAGCTTGTCTGCGGCTAGCAATGAGCAGTTCTTC. Translated, it gives CASSLSAASNEQFF.

The chain joins TRBV25-1 to TRBJ2-7, with TRBD2 identical over 7 bases. Trimming took 4 bases from V and 6 from J; bases not matched to a gene: 12. This CDR3 region has 15 residues. CDR1 MGHDK and CDR2 SYGVNS come from the germline V gene. The CDR3 DNA reads as TGTGCCAGCAGTGCACCGGGACTATGGTCTGCCGAGCAGTACTTC. This codes for CASSAPGLWSAEQYF.

The rearrangement uses TRBV18 and TRBJ2-7; D is perhaps TRBD2 (6 bases). Trimming took off 8 bases at V and 5 bases at J, with 19 bases between the two ends. This CDR3 spans 14 amino acids. Germline V CDR1 and CDR2: KGHSH, LQKENI. This chain's CDR3 is CASRSGEAFNEQYF. DNA of the CDR3: TGTGCCAGCCGCTCGGGGGAAGCTTTTAACGAGCAGTACTTC.

In nucleotides, the CDR3 is TGTGCCAGCAGTGCGAAGGGGGAAGATGGCTACACCTTC. Its protein product is CASSAKGEDGYTF. The V and J genes are TRBV6-5 and TRBJ1-2; tentatively, D is TRBD1 (6 bases). From germline, CDR1 is MNHEY and CDR2 SVGAGI. The CDR3 sequence is 13 residues long. Trimming left V 5 bases short and J 6 bases short, with 13 bases between.

The chain links TRBV6-5 to TRBJ2-1, with D tentatively TRBD2 (7 bases). The V gene lost 4 bases and the J gene lost 15 bases, with 16 bases spanning the gap. The CDR3 runs 12 residues. Germline V gives CDR1 MNHEY, CDR2 SVGAGI. CDR3 in DNA: TGTGCCAGCAGTTCAGCGGGACATAACCCGTTCTTC. Translation: CASSSAGHNPFF.

CDR3 in amino acids: CASSESVSSGANVLTF. The CDR3 coding sequence is TGTGCCAGCAGTGAATCGGTGAGCTCTGGGGCCAACGTCCTGACTTTC. This sequence joins TRBV6-1 and TRBJ2-6; the D is unclear. V dropped 2 bases and J dropped 0 bases, with 8 bases sitting between them. In germline, CDR1 is MNHNS, CDR2 SASEGT. The CDR3 contains 16 residues.